A single sample gave rise to the 15 T cell receptor beta chains below, sequenced in a study of shared clonotypes between healthy human individuals. The table came from immunoSEQ multiplex PCR; TCRdb's copy has only in-frame clones and leaves some out. The sample lists 2 million to 2.5 million clones, less than 95% occurring once. Sequences were obtained from naive CD4+ T cells from PBMCs. As for subset: CD45RA+ positively selected. The source of these receptors is a man younger than 35 in good health. Some clones in this sample may be carry-over from other donors' samples.

The rearrangement uses TRBV9 and TRBJ2-3; 8 bases are shared with TRBD2. J lost 0 bases, V lost 7 bases, and 10 bases had no gene match. The CDR3 totals 16 residues. Germline-derived CDR1 and CDR2 are SGDLS and YYNGEE. The CDR3 protein is CASSGRDGLSTDTQYF. The CDR3 DNA sequence: TGTGCCAGCTCCGGGAGGGACGGATTGAGCACAGATACGCAGTATTTT.

V gene TRBV5-1 combines with J gene TRBJ1-1; D is unclear. V was pared by 0 bases and J by 0 bases, with 12 bases between. Germline CDR1 reads SGHRS; CDR2 reads YFSETQ. This CDR3 has 16 residues. CDR3 loop: CASSLDGIVLNTEAFF. CDR3 DNA: TGCGCCAGCAGCTTGGATGGGATAGTTTTGAACACTGAAGCTTTCTTT.

A single count supports this clone. The gene calls are TRBV5-1 and TRBJ1-4; D unresolved. In germline, CDR1 is SGHRS, CDR2 YFSETQ. The length of the CDR3 is 18 residues. Deletions cut 5 bases from V and 7 bases from J, with 27 bases between. The CDR3 nucleotides are TGCGCCAGCAGTTCGCGACTGCGGTCAACCCTACAAGGTGAAAAACTGTTTTTT. It yields the protein CASSSRLRSTLQGEKLFF.

The rearrangement uses TRBV5-1 and TRBJ1-3; D is unresolved. Trimming stripped 3 bases from V and 0 bases from J, with 16 bases between. The CDR3 sequence is 17 residues long. Germline lookup yields CDR1 SGHRS and CDR2 YFSETQ. The CDR3 nucleotides are TGCGCCAGCAGCTCGAGGCTGTCAACCTTCTCTGGAAACACCATATATTTT. It specifies CASSSRLSTFSGNTIYF.

The rearrangement links TRBV6-1 to TRBJ1-5; D not certain. V was pared by 2 bases and J by 6 bases, with 17 bases between. The CDR3 totals 16 residues. CDR1 and CDR2 from the germline V gene are MNHNS and SASEGT. CDR3 DNA: TGTGCCAGCAGTGAAATGCTCAGACCGACGGGTCAGCCCCAGCATTTT. Residues: CASSEMLRPTGQPQHF.

The chain joins TRBV5-1 to TRBJ2-5; D might be TRBD2 (6 bases). V lost 7 bases, J lost 2 bases, and 15 bases lay in between. The CDR3 is 14 amino acids. Germline CDR1 is SGHRS and CDR2 is YFSETQ. DNA for the CDR3: TGCGCCAGCTCCTTCTCGGGGGTTCAAGAGACCCAGTACTTC. Its translation: CASSFSGVQETQYF.

CDR3 sequence: CASRLPGTSSDTQYF. CDR3 DNA sequence: TGTGCCAGCAGGCTACCCGGGACTAGCTCGGATACGCAGTATTTT. This chain joins TRBV6-1 and TRBJ2-3, with 9 bases matching TRBD2. Germline V lookup: CDR1 MNHNS, CDR2 SASEGT. V shed 6 bases and J 6 bases; nucleotides not matched to a gene: 10. This CDR3 spans 15 amino acids.

The V gene is TRBV2, the J gene TRBJ2-1; 9 bases map to TRBD1. This CDR3 contains 14 residues. Unmatched junction bases numbered 5, after V lost 4 bases and J lost 7 bases. The germline V gene has CDR1 SNHLY and CDR2 FYNNEI. The CDR3 reads CASSASGTGNEQFF. CDR3 DNA: TGTGCCAGCAGTGCATCCGGGACAGGGAATGAGCAGTTCTTC.

The rearrangement uses TRBV27 and TRBJ2-7; 7 bases match TRBD2. Looked up from germline, CDR1 is MNHEY and CDR2 is SMNVEV (reference sequence). Trimming removed 7 bases from V and 2 bases from J; junction bases left unmatched: 8. The CDR3 is made up of 14 amino acids. DNA for the CDR3: TGTGCCAGCAAGGCAAGGGAGGGCCCCTACGAGCAGTACTTC. Translated: CASKAREGPYEQYF.

The V call is TRBV5-1, the J call TRBJ2-4; possibly TRBD2 for D (6 bases). CDR1 SGHRS and CDR2 YFSETQ come from the germline V gene. The CDR3 extends over 15 amino acids. V lost 0 bases and J lost 6, with 13 bases in between. CDR3 in amino acids: CASSLGGGETNIQYF. CDR3 DNA: TGCGCCAGCAGCTTGGGCGGAGGGGAGACAAACATTCAGTACTTC.

As concerns this clone: This CDR3 is also generated by other DNA sequences in the sample. The chain uses TRBV5-1 and TRBJ2-5; D remains unclear. CDR1 and CDR2 from the germline V gene are SGHRS and YFSETQ. The CDR3 consists of 13 residues. V was clipped by 5 bases and J by 1 base, with 9 bases between them. CDR3 region: CASSLSPQETQYF. CDR3 DNA sequence: TGCGCCAGCAGTCTATCTCCCCAAGAGACCCAGTACTTC.

The gene calls are TRBV30 and TRBJ2-5; D call uncertain. The J call may be incorrect, as the DNA end agrees better with TRBJ2-7. This CDR3 has 16 amino acids. The germline V gene has CDR1 GTSNPN and CDR2 SVGIG (reference sequence). CDR3 nucleotides: TGTGCCTGGAGTGAACCCCGCGAGTTGCCTGATTACGAGCAGTACTTC. As protein: CAWSEPRELPDYEQYF.

The chain recombines TRBV28 with TRBJ1-2; 9 bases agree with TRBD1. V lost 8 bases to trimming and J lost 7 bases; unmatched junction nucleotides: 17. The germline gives CDR1 MDHEN, CDR2 SYDVKM. The CDR3 sequence is 16 residues long. CDR3 coding DNA: TGTGCCAGCGGGCCCGGGGGGGGACAGGGTAGCAGTGGCTACACCTTC. Translation gives CASGPGGGQGSSGYTF.

V gene TRBV10-3 combines with J gene TRBJ1-2; unclear D gene. Trimming removed 4 bases from V and 5 bases from J, with 11 bases in between. The CDR3 totals 13 residues. Germline CDR1 reads ENHRY; CDR2 reads SYGVKD. CDR3 in amino acids: CAISVEAEYGYTF. In DNA form, the CDR3 reads TGTGCCATCAGTGTGGAGGCAGAGTATGGCTACACCTTC.

This sequence joins TRBV7-3 and TRBJ2-1; D is unresolved. The CDR3 length is 16 residues. V lost 1 base and J 6 bases, leaving 16 bases between the germline ends. CDR1 is SGHTA and CDR2 is FQGTGA in the germline V gene. CDR3 sequence: CASSLRSTKVGNEQFF. CDR3 DNA sequence: TGTGCCAGCAGCTTAAGGTCAACCAAGGTGGGCAATGAGCAGTTCTTC.